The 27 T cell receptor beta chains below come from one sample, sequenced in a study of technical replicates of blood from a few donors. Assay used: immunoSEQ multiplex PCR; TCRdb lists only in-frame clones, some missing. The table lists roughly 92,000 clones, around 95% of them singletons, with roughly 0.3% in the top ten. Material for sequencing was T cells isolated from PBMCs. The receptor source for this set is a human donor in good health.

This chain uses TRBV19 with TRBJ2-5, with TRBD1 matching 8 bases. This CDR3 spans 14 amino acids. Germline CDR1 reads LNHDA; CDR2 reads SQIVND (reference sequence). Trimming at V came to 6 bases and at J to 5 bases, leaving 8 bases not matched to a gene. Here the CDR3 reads CASRKNRDRETQYF. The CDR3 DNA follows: TGTGCCAGTAGAAAGAACCGGGACAGGGAGACCCAGTACTTC.

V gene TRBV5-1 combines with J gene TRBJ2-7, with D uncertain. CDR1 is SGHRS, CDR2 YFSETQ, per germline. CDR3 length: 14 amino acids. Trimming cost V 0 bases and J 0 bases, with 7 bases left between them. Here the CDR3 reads CASSLVASSYEQYF. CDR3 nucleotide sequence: TGCGCCAGCAGCTTGGTTGCTAGCTCCTACGAGCAGTACTTC.

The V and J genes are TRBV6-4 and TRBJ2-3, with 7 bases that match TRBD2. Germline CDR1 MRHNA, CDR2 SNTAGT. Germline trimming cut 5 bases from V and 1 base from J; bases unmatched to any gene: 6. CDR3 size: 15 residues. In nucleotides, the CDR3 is TGTGCCAGCAGTCGTGTGGGAGGGGGCACAGATACGCAGTATTTT. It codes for CASSRVGGGTDTQYF.

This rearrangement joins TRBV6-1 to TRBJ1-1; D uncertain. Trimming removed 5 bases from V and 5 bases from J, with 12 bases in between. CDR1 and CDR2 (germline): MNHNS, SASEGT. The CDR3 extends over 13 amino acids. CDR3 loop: CASSSQVLTEAFF. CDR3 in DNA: TGTGCCAGCAGTTCTCAGGTCCTAACTGAAGCTTTCTTT.

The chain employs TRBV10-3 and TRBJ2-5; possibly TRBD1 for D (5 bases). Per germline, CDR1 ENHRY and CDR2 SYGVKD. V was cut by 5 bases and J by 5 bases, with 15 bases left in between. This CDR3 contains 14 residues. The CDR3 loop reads CAISPTSGLETQYF. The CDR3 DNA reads TGTGCCATCAGTCCAACCTCAGGGTTGGAGACCCAGTACTTC.

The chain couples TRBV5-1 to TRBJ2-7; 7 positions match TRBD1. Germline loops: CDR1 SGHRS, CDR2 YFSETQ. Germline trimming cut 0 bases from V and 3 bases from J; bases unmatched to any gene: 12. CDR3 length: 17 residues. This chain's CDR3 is CASSLAPALRGYYEQYF. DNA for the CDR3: TGCGCCAGCAGCTTGGCGCCAGCCCTCAGGGGGTACTACGAGCAGTACTTC.

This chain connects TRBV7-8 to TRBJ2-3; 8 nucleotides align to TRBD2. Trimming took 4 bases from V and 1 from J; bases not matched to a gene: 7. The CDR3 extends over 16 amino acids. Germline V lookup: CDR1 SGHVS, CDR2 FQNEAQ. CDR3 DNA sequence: TGTGCCAGCAGCTCCTCCAGGCGGGGGGGCACAGATACGCAGTATTTT. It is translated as CASSSSRRGGTDTQYF.

The CDR3, as DNA: TGTGCCAGCAGCGTAGACCTGTGGAGACAGGGGGCTGGTGGAAACACCATATATTTT. Translation gives CASSVDLWRQGAGGNTIYF. The V call is TRBV9, the J call TRBJ1-3, with TRBD1 matching 10 bases. The CDR3 consists of 19 residues. V was pared by 0 bases and J by 3 bases, with 12 bases of the junction left unmatched. CDR1 and CDR2 (germline): SGDLS, YYNGEE.

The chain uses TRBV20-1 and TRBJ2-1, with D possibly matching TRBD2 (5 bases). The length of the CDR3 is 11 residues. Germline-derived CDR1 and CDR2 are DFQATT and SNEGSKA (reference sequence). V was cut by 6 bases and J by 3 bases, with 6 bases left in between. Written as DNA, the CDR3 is TGCAGTGCCGGGGACTACAATGAGCAGTTCTTC. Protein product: CSAGDYNEQFF.

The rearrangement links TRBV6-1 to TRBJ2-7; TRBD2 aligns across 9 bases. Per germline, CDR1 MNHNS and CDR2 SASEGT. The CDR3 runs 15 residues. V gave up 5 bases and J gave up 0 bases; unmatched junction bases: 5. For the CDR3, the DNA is TGTGCCAGCAGTAGAGCGGGAGGTAGCTCCTACGAGCAGTACTTC. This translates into CASSRAGGSSYEQYF.

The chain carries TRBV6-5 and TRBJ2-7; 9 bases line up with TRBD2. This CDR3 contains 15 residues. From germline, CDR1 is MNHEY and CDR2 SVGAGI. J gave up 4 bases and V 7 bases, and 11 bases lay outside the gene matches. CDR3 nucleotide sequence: TGTGCCAGCACCGTAGTAGCGGGAGAAGGGTACGAGCAGTACTTC. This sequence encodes CASTVVAGEGYEQYF.

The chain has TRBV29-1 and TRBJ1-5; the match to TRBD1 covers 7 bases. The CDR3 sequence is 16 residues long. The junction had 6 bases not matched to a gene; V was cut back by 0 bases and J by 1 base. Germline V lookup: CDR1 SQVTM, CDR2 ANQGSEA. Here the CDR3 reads CSVEEGSRGSNQPQHF. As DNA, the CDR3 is TGCAGCGTTGAAGAAGGGTCCAGGGGGAGCAATCAGCCCCAGCATTTT.

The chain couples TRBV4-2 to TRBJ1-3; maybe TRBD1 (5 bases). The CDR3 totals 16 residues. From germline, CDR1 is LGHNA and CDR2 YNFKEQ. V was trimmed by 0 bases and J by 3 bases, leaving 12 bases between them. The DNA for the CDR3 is TGTGCCAGCAGCCAAGAATGGGGCCGCAATGGAAACACCATATATTTT. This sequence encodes CASSQEWGRNGNTIYF.

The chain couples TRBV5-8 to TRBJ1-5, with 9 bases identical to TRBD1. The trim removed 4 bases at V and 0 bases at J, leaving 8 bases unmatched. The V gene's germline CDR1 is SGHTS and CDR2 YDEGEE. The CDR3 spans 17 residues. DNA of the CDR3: TGTGCCAGCAGCACGTCCGGGACAGGGTATAGCAATCAGCCCCAGCATTTT. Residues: CASSTSGTGYSNQPQHF.

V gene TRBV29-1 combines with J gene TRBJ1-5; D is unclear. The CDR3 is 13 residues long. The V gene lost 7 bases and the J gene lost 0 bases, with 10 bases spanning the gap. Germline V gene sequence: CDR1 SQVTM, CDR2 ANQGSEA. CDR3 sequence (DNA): TGCAGCGCAGCAACTACTAGCAATCAGCCCCAGCATTTT. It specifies CSAATTSNQPQHF.

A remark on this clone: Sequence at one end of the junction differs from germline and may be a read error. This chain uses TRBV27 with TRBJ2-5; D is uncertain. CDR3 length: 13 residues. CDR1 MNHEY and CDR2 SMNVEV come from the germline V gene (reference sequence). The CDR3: CASSMVVQEAQYF. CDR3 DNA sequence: TGTGCCAGCAGTATGGTGGTCCAAGAGGCCCAGTACTTC.

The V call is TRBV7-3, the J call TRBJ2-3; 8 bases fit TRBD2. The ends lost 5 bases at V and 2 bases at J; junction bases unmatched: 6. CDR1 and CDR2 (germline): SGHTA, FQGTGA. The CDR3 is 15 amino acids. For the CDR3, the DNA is TGTGCCAGCAGCCCGGGGACTAGGGACACAGATACGCAGTATTTT. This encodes CASSPGTRDTDTQYF.

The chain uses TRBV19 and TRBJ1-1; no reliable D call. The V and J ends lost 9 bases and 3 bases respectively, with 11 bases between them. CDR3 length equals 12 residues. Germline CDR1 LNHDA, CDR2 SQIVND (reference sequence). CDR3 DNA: TGTGCCAGCTCGACAACCTACACTGAAGCTTTCTTT. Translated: CASSTTYTEAFF.

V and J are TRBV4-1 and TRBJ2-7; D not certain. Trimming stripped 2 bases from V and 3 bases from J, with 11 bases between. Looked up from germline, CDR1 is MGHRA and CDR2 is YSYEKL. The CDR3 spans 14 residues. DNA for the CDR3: TGCGCCAGCAGCCAACAGGAAAAGGTCTACGAGCAGTACTTC. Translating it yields CASSQQEKVYEQYF.

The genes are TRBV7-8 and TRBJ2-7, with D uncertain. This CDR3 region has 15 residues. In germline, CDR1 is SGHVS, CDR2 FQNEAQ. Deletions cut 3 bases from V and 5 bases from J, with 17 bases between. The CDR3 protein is CASSFRQTGLDEQYF. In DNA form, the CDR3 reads TGTGCCAGCAGCTTCAGACAAACTGGCCTTGACGAGCAGTACTTC.

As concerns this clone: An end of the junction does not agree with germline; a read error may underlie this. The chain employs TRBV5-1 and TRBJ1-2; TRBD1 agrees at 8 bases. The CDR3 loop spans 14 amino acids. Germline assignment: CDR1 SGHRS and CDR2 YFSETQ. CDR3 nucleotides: TGCGCCAGCAGCTTGGTTGGTGGGGGACAGGCCTCTCTCTTC. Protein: CASSLVGGGQASLF.

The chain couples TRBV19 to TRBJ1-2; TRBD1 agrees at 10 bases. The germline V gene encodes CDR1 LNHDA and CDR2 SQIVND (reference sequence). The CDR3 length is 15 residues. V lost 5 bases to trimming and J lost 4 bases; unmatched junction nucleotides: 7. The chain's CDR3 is CASSPTGGKTYGYTF. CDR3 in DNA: TGTGCCAGTAGTCCGACAGGGGGCAAGACCTATGGCTACACCTTC.

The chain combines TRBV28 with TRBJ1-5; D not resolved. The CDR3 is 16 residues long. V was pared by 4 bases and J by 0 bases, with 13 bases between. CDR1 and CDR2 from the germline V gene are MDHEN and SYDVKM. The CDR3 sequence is CASSSPELYSNQPQHF. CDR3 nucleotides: TGTGCCAGCAGTTCTCCAGAACTATATAGCAATCAGCCCCAGCATTTT.

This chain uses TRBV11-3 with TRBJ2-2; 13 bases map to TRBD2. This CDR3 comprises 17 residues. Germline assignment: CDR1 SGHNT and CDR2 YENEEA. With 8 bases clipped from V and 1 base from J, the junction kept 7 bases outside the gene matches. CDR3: CASVKTSGRRNTGELFF. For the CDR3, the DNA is TGTGCCAGCGTTAAGACTAGCGGGAGGAGGAACACCGGGGAGCTGTTTTTT.

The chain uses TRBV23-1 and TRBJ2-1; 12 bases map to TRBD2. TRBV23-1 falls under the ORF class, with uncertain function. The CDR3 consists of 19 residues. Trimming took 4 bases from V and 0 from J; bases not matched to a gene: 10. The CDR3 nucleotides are TGCGCCAGCAGTCTAAGGGGGACTAGCGGGCCTCTCTCCTACAATGAGCAGTTCTTC. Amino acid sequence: CASSLRGTSGPLSYNEQFF.

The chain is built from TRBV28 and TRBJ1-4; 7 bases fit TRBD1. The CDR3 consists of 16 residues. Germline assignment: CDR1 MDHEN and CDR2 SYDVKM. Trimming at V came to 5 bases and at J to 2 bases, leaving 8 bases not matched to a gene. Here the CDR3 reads CASSTNDRVTNEKLFF. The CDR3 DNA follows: TGTGCCAGCAGTACCAATGACAGGGTCACTAATGAAAAACTGTTTTTT.

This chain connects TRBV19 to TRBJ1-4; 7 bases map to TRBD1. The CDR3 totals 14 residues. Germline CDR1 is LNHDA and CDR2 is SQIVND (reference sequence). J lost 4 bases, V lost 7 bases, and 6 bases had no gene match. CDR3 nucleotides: TGTGCCAGTAAGGGCGGACAGGATAATGAAAAACTGTTTTTT. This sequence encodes CASKGGQDNEKLFF.